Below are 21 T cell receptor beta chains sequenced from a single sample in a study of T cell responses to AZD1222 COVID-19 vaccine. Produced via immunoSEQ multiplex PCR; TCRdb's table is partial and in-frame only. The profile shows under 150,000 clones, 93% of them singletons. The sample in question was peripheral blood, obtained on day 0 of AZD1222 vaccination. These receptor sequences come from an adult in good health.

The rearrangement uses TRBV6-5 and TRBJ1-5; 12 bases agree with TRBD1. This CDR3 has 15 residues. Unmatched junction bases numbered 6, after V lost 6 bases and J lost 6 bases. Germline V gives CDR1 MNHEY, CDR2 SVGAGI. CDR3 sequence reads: CASRPGQGALQPQHF. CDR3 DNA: TGTGCCAGCAGACCGGGACAGGGGGCGCTTCAGCCCCAGCATTTT.

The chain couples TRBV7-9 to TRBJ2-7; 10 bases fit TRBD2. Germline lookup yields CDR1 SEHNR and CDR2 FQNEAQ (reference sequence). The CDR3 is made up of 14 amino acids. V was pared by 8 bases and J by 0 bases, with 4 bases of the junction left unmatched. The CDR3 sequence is CASRTSGNSYEQYF. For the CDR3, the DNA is TGTGCCAGCCGGACTAGCGGAAACTCCTACGAGCAGTACTTC.

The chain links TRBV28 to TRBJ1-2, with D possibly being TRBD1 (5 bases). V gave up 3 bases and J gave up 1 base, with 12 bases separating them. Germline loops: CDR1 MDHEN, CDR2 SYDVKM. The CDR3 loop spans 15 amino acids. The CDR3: CASSFGQGFNYGYTF. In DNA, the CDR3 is TGTGCCAGCAGTTTTGGTCAGGGCTTTAACTATGGCTACACCTTC.

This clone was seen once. The CDR3 coding sequence is TGTGCCATCAGTGTAAGCGGGGGCCAATTCTCCTACAATGAGCAGTTCTTC. Its translation is CAISVSGGQFSYNEQFF. The chain joins TRBV10-3 to TRBJ2-1; 8 bases are shared with TRBD2. CDR3 size: 17 residues. V lost 4 bases and J lost 0; bases outside the gene matches: 8. Germline values: CDR1 ENHRY, CDR2 SYGVKD.

The CDR3 DNA is TGTGCCAGCAGCCAAGGACTAGCGGTCACAGATACGCAGTATTTT. This translates into CASSQGLAVTDTQYF. The chain employs TRBV3-1 (or the pseudogene TRBV3-2) and TRBJ2-3, with 9 bases aligning to TRBD2. V lost 1 base, J lost 2 bases, and 1 base stayed unmatched. Germline loops: CDR1 LGHDT, CDR2 YNNKEL (reference sequence). The CDR3 covers 15 residues.

CDR3 sequence (DNA): TGTGCCAGCAGTGAAAGAGGGGGCACCGGCTACGAGCAGTACTTC. Protein product: CASSERGGTGYEQYF. The gene calls are TRBV6-1 and TRBJ2-7, with 7 bases lining up with TRBD1. The CDR3 runs 15 residues. Per the germline V gene, CDR1 is MNHNS and CDR2 is SASEGT. Trimming took 2 bases from V and 3 from J; bases not matched to a gene: 7.

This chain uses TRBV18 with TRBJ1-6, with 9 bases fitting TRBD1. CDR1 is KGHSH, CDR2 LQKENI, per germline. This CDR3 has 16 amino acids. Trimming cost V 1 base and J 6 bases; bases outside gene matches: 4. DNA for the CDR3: TGTGCCAGCTCACCACGAAGGGACAGGGCTAATTCACCCCTCCACTTT. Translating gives CASSPRRDRANSPLHF.

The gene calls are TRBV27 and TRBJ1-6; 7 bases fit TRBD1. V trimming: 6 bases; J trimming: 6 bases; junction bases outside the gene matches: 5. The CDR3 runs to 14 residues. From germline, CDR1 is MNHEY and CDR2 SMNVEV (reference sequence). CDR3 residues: CASRMTGRNSPLHF. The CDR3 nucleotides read TGTGCCAGCAGAATGACAGGGCGTAATTCACCCCTCCACTTT.

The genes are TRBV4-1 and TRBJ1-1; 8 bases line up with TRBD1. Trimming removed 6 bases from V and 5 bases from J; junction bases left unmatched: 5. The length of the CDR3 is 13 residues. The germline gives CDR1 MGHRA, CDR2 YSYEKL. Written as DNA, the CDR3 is TGCGCCAGCAGGCAGGGGGCTAGAACTGAAGCTTTCTTT. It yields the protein CASRQGARTEAFF.

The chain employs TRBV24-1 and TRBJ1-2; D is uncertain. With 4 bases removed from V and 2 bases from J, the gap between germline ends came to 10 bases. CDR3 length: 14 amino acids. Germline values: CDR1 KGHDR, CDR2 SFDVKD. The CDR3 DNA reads TGTGCCACCAGTGACCCTGGACCCAACTATGGCTACACCTTC. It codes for CATSDPGPNYGYTF.

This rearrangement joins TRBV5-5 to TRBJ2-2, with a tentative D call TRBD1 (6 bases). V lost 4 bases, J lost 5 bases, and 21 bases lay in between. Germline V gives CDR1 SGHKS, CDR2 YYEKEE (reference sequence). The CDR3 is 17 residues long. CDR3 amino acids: CASSHSPDQGWTGELFF. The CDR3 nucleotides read TGTGCCAGCAGCCACTCACCGGACCAGGGGTGGACCGGGGAGCTGTTTTTT.

The CDR3 nucleotides read TGTGCCAGCTCACCCGGACTTTGGGGGCACGGCTACACCTTC. This encodes CASSPGLWGHGYTF. V usage is TRBV18 and J usage is TRBJ1-2; D is perhaps TRBD1 (6 bases). V was clipped by 3 bases and J by 8 bases, with 16 bases between them. The CDR3 runs to 14 residues. From germline, CDR1 is KGHSH and CDR2 LQKENI.

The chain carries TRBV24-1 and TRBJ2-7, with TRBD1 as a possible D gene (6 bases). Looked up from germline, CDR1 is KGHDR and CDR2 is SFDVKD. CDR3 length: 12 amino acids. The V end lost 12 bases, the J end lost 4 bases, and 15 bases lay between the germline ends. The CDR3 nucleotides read TGTGCCCCCCGATGCAGGGGTTACGAGCAGTACTTC. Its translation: CAPRCRGYEQYF.

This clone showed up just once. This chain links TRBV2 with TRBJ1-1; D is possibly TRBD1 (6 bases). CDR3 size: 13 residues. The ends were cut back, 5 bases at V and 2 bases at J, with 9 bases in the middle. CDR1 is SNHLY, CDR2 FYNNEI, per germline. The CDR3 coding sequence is TGTGCCAGCAGTCAACAGGGTAACACTGAAGCTTTCTTT. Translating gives CASSQQGNTEAFF.

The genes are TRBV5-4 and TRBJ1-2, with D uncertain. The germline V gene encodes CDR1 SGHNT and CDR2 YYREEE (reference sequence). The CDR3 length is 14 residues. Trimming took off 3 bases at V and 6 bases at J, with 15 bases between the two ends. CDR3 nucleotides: TGTGCCAGCAGCTCATTCTCCGGACGGGATGGCTACACCTTC. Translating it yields CASSSFSGRDGYTF.

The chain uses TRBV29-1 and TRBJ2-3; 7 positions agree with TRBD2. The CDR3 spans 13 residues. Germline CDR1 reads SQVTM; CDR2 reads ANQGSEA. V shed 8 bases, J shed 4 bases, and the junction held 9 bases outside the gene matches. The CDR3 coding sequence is TGCAGCTTGGGTAAGCGGGGCGCAGATACGCAGTATTTT. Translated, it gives CSLGKRGADTQYF.

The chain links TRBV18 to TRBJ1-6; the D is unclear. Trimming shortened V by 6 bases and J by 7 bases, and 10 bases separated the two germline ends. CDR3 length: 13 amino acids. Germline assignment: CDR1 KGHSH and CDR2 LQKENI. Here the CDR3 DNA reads TGTGCCAGCTCGCCCGGGTTGAATTCACCCCTCCACTTT. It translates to CASSPGLNSPLHF.

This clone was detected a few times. CDR3: CSATGAGGYTF. The CDR3 DNA reads TGCAGTGCTACGGGGGCTGGGGGCTACACCTTC. V and J are TRBV20-1 and TRBJ1-2; D may be TRBD1 (6 bases). V gave up 4 bases and J gave up 8 bases, with 11 bases separating them. Germline CDR1 DFQATT, CDR2 SNEGSKA (reference sequence). There are 11 residues in the CDR3.

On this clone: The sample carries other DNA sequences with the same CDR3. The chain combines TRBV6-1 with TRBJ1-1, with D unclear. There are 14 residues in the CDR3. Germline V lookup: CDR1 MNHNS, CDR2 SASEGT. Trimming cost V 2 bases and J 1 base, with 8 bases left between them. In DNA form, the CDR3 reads TGTGCCAGCAGTGAAAGTCCAGAGAACACTGAAGCTTTCTTT. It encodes CASSESPENTEAFF.

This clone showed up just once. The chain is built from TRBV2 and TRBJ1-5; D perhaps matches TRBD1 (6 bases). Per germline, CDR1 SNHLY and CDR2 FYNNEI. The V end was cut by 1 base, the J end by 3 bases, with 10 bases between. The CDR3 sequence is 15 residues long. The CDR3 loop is CASSEGQDTNQPQHF. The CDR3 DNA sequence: TGTGCCAGCAGTGAAGGACAGGACACCAATCAGCCCCAGCATTTT.

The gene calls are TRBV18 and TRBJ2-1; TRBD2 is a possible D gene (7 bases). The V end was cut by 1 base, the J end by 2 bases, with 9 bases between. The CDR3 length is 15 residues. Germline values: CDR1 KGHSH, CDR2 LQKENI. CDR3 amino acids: CASSPRGGAYNEQFF. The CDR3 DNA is TGTGCCAGCTCACCACGCGGGGGCGCCTACAATGAGCAGTTCTTC.